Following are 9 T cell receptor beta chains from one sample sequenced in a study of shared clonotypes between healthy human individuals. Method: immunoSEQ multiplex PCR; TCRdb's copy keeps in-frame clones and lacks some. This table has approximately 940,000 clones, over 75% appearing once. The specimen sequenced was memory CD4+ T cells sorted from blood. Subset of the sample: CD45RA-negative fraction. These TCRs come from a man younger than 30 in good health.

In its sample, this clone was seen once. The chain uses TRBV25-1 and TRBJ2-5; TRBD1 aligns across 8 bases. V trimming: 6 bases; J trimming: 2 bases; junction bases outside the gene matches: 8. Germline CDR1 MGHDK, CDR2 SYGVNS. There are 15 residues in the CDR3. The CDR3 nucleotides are TGTGCCAGCAGCGACGTCAGGGGGCAACAAGAGACCCAGTACTTC. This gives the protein CASSDVRGQQETQYF. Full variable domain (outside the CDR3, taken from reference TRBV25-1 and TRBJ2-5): EADIYQTPRYLVIGTGKKITLECSQTMGHDKMYWYQQDPGMELHLIHYSYGVNSTEKGDLSSESTVSRIRTEHFPLTLESARPSHTSQYLCASSDVRGQQETQYFGPGTRLLVL.

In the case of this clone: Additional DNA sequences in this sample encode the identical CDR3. The CDR3: CASSLGGGYEQYF. The CDR3 DNA sequence: TGTGCCAGCAGTTTAGGTGGCGGCTACGAGCAGTACTTC. This chain links TRBV27 with TRBJ2-7; no firm D call. The germline CDR1 and CDR2 sequences are MNHEY and SMNVEV (reference sequence). The CDR3 loop spans 13 amino acids. V lost 2 bases to trimming and J lost 3 bases, with 8 bases between them.

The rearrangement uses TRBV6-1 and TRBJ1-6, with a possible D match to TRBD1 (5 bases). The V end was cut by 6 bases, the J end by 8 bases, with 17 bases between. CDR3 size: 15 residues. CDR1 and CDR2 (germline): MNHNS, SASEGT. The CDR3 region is CASRRGGISDSPLHF. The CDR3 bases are TGTGCCAGCAGGCGGGGGGGGATCAGCGATTCACCCCTCCACTTT.

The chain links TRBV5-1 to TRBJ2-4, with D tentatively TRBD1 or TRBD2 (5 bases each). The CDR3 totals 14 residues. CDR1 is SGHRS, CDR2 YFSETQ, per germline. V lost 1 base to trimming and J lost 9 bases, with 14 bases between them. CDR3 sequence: CASSLPGTESIQYF. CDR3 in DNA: TGCGCCAGCAGCTTGCCCGGGACCGAAAGCATTCAGTACTTC. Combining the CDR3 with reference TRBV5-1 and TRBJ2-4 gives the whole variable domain KAGVTQTPRYLIKTRGQQVTLSCSPISGHRSVSWYQQTPGQGLQFLFEYFSETQRNKGNFPGRFSGRQFSNSRSEMNVSTLELGDSALYLCASSLPGTESIQYFGAGTRLSVL.

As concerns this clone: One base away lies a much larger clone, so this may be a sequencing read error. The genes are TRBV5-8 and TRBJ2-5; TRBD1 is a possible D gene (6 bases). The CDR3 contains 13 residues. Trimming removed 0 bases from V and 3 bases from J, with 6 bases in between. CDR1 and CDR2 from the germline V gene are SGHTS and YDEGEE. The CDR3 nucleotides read TGTGCCAGCAGCTTGGACAGGGAAGAGACCCAGTACTTC. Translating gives CASSLDREETQYF.

CDR3 nucleotide sequence: TGTGCCTGGAGTGTACAAGGCAGGGGGCCCTACGAGCAGTACTTC. Translated, it gives CAWSVQGRGPYEQYF. This sequence joins TRBV30 and TRBJ2-7, with TRBD1 matching 8 bases. This CDR3 is built from 15 residues. Germline CDR1 reads GTSNPN; CDR2 reads SVGIG (reference sequence). With 0 bases clipped from V and 2 bases from J, the junction kept 6 bases outside the gene matches.

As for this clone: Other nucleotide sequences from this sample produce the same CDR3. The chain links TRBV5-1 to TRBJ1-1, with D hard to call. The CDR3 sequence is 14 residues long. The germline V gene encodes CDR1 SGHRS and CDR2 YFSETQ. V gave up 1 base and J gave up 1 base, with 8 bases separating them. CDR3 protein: CASSLTDRNTEAFF. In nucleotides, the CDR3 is TGCGCCAGCAGCTTGACAGACCGGAACACTGAAGCTTTCTTT.

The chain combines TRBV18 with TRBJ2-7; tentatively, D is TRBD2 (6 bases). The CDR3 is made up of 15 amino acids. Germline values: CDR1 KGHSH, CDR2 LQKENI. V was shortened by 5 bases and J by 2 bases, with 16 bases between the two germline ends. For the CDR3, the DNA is TGTGCCAGCTCAGAGGAGATAGCGGTTACCTACGAGCAGTACTTC. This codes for CASSEEIAVTYEQYF.

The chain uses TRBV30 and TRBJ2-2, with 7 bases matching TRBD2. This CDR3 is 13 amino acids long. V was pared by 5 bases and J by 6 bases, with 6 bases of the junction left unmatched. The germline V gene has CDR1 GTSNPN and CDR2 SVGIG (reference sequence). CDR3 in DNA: TGTGCCTGGGGAGCGGGAATAGCCGGGGAGCTGTTTTTT. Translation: CAWGAGIAGELFF.